The present T cell receptor beta chain was sequenced within a study of cytomegalovirus exposure and HLA in healthy donors. The CDR3 extends over 11 amino acids. The germline CDR1 and CDR2 sequences are DFQATT and SNEGSKA (reference sequence). V was clipped by 5 bases and J by 5 bases, with 9 bases between them. A multiplex PCR was run with 60 Vbeta primers and 13 Jbeta primers. The data were produced by immunoSEQ multiplex PCR, yet TCRdb's version contains in-frame clones alone and is incomplete. The data contain 110,000 to 150,000 clones, about three quarters of them singletons. Sequenced: PBMCs. The sequence was collected from a woman in her 30s in good health and CMV-seronegative. The chain employs TRBV20-1 and TRBJ1-1; D is unresolved. CDR3 coding DNA: TGCAGTGCTTTCGGGGTAACTGAAGCTTTCTTT. Translation: CSAFGVTEAFF.